Listed below are T cell receptor beta chains from one sample, sequenced in a study of blood T cell repertoires in COVID-19. Sequenced by immunoSEQ multiplex PCR; TCRdb stores in-frame clones only, minus some. The data hold around 160,000 clones, with about 80% observed a single time. Sequenced input: PBMCs or T cells enriched from blood (not recorded which). These receptors all come from a man in his fifties or sixties who had recovered from COVID-19. The CDR3 runs from the conserved cysteine through the conserved F or W. The D gene is left open where the match is weak. Clone size appears in some rows only: once, few, many, or a class for an expanded clone.

abundance: -
v_gene: TRBV6-5
d_gene: TRBD1
j_gene: TRBJ2-7
CDR3nt: TGTGCCAGCAGTTACTCGATGGACAGGGTCTACGAGCAGTACTTC
CDR3aa: CASSYSMDRVYEQYF

abundance: -
v_gene: TRBV7-6
d_gene: -
j_gene: TRBJ2-1
CDR3nt: TGTGCCAGCAGCCAGGGCCCCCCCAGCGCCTACAATGAGCAGTTCTTC
CDR3aa: CASSQGPPSAYNEQFF

abundance: -
v_gene: TRBV11-2
d_gene: TRBD1
j_gene: TRBJ2-3
CDR3nt: TGTGCCAGCAGCTTACAGGGGGCTTTGACAGATACGCAGTATTTT
CDR3aa: CASSLQGALTDTQYF

abundance: -
v_gene: TRBV29-1
d_gene: TRBD1
j_gene: TRBJ2-7
CDR3nt: TGCAGCGTGGCCGAGAGGGGGACAGGGACCTACTACGAGCAGTACTTC
CDR3aa: CSVAERGTGTYYEQYF

abundance: -
v_gene: TRBV11-3
d_gene: -
j_gene: TRBJ2-1
CDR3nt: TGTGCCAGCAGCTTAGAGGCCACTAAAAATGAGCAGTTCTTC
CDR3aa: CASSLEATKNEQFF

abundance: -
v_gene: TRBV7-3
d_gene: -
j_gene: TRBJ1-3
CDR3nt: TGTGCCAGCAGCTTTGGCAGGGGTTTT
CDR3aa: CASSFGRGF

abundance: -
v_gene: TRBV5-8
d_gene: TRBD1
j_gene: TRBJ1-4
CDR3nt: TGTGCCAGCAGCCCTCCGGGACAGATGGATGAAAAACTGTTTTTT
CDR3aa: CASSPPGQMDEKLFF

abundance: -
v_gene: TRBV5-1
d_gene: -
j_gene: TRBJ1-6
CDR3nt: TGCGCCAGCAGCTCGGACAGAAATAATTCACCCCTCCACTTT
CDR3aa: CASSSDRNNSPLHF

abundance: -
v_gene: TRBV29-1
d_gene: -
j_gene: TRBJ2-3
CDR3nt: TGCAGCGTTGAATTGGCAGGGGGGACCACAGATACGCAGTATTTT
CDR3aa: CSVELAGGTTDTQYF

abundance: -
v_gene: TRBV19
d_gene: TRBD1
j_gene: TRBJ2-7
CDR3nt: TGTGCCAGTACCTCCACCGGGACAGGACGGGGCGGCGAGCAGTACTTC
CDR3aa: CASTSTGTGRGGEQYF

abundance: -
v_gene: TRBV28
d_gene: -
j_gene: TRBJ1-5
CDR3nt: TGTGCCAGCAGTTTAGCTAGGGGCAGCAATCAGCCCCAGCATTTT
CDR3aa: CASSLARGSNQPQHF

abundance: -
v_gene: TRBV7-6
d_gene: TRBD1
j_gene: TRBJ2-7
CDR3nt: TGTGCCAGCAGCCCACTTGGGACAGGGGGCGAGCAGTACTTC
CDR3aa: CASSPLGTGGEQYF

abundance: -
v_gene: TRBV7-8
d_gene: -
j_gene: TRBJ1-5
CDR3nt: TGTGCCAGCAGCTTAAATTTTTTTGACATCAGGAGCAATCAGCCCCAGCATTTT
CDR3aa: CASSLNFFDIRSNQPQHF

abundance: -
v_gene: TRBV28
d_gene: -
j_gene: TRBJ2-5
CDR3nt: TGTGCCAGCAGGGGAGTCCGAGAGACCCAGTACTTC
CDR3aa: CASRGVRETQYF

abundance: -
v_gene: TRBV2
d_gene: -
j_gene: TRBJ1-1
CDR3nt: TGTGCCAGCAGTGATTATTTTGTATCCCCTGAAGCTTTCTTT
CDR3aa: CASSDYFVSPEAFF

abundance: -
v_gene: TRBV6-5
d_gene: -
j_gene: TRBJ2-7
CDR3nt: TGTGCCAGCAGTTACGGCACATCCCTCGAGCAGTACTTC
CDR3aa: CASSYGTSLEQYF

abundance: -
v_gene: TRBV27
d_gene: TRBD2
j_gene: TRBJ2-7
CDR3nt: TGTGCCAGCAGTTTTGGTCGGGAGGGCCCCTACGAGCAGTACTTC
CDR3aa: CASSFGREGPYEQYF

abundance: few
v_gene: TRBV5-6
d_gene: TRBD2
j_gene: TRBJ2-1
CDR3nt: TGTGCCAGCAGCTTGGCCAGTCTAGCGGGATACAATGAGCAGTTCTTC
CDR3aa: CASSLASLAGYNEQFF

abundance: -
v_gene: TRBV2
d_gene: -
j_gene: TRBJ2-3
CDR3nt: TGTGCCAGCAGTGGAGCAGCCCGCACAGATACGCAGTATTTT
CDR3aa: CASSGAARTDTQYF

abundance: -
v_gene: TRBV2
d_gene: -
j_gene: TRBJ2-2
CDR3nt: TGTGCCAGCAGTGAAGATCTTCGGAACACCGGGGAGCTGTTTTTT
CDR3aa: CASSEDLRNTGELFF

abundance: -
v_gene: TRBV19
d_gene: TRBD1
j_gene: TRBJ1-1
CDR3nt: TGTGCCAGTAGACCTCAGGGGGGCACTGAAGCTTTCTTT
CDR3aa: CASRPQGGTEAFF

abundance: -
v_gene: TRBV5-1
d_gene: -
j_gene: TRBJ1-2
CDR3nt: TGCGCCAGCAAGGCGGATACTAACTATGGCTACACCTTC
CDR3aa: CASKADTNYGYTF

abundance: -
v_gene: TRBV6-4
d_gene: TRBD2
j_gene: TRBJ2-1
CDR3nt: TGTGCCAGCAGTGAGCGGGGGGGTTATGAGCAGTTCTTC
CDR3aa: CASSERGGYEQFF

abundance: -
v_gene: TRBV30
d_gene: TRBD1
j_gene: TRBJ1-2
CDR3nt: TGTGCCTGGAGATTGCGACAGGGATCGCCTAACTATGGCTACACCTTC
CDR3aa: CAWRLRQGSPNYGYTF

abundance: few
v_gene: TRBV6-1
d_gene: -
j_gene: TRBJ2-7
CDR3nt: TGTGCCAGCAGTGAAATGCCGTCATCAGGGGACGAGCAGTACTTC
CDR3aa: CASSEMPSSGDEQYF

abundance: -
v_gene: TRBV28
d_gene: TRBD1
j_gene: TRBJ1-1
CDR3nt: TGTGCCAGCAGTTTCCCTTCGACAGGGGGTGGGACTGAAGCTTTCTTT
CDR3aa: CASSFPSTGGGTEAFF

abundance: -
v_gene: TRBV18
d_gene: -
j_gene: TRBJ1-5
CDR3nt: TGTGCCAGCAACTGGGGGGGCGGATTAGGTCAGCCCCAGCATTTT
CDR3aa: CASNWGGGLGQPQHF

abundance: -
v_gene: TRBV28
d_gene: -
j_gene: TRBJ1-4
CDR3nt: TGTGCCAGCAGTTTACGTGTTAATGAAAAACTGTTTTTT
CDR3aa: CASSLRVNEKLFF

abundance: -
v_gene: TRBV5-5
d_gene: -
j_gene: TRBJ2-3
CDR3nt: TGTGCCAGCAGCAGCATTAACCGGGACTCCAGGAATACGCAGTATTTT
CDR3aa: CASSSINRDSRNTQYF

abundance: -
v_gene: TRBV19
d_gene: -
j_gene: TRBJ2-7
CDR3nt: TGTGCCAGTAGTATAGGGTCCTCGAGAAGCTCCTACGAGCAGTACTTC
CDR3aa: CASSIGSSRSSYEQYF

abundance: -
v_gene: TRBV6-1
d_gene: -
j_gene: TRBJ2-7
CDR3nt: TGTGCCAGCAGTGGCGAAACAGCTTCCTTCCCCTACGAGCAGTACTTC
CDR3aa: CASSGETASFPYEQYF

abundance: -
v_gene: TRBV28
d_gene: TRBD1
j_gene: TRBJ1-1
CDR3nt: TGTGCCAGCATCCCGGAGACAGGGGTCACTGAAGCTTTCTTT
CDR3aa: CASIPETGVTEAFF

abundance: -
v_gene: TRBV7-3
d_gene: -
j_gene: TRBJ2-3
CDR3nt: TGTGCCAGCAGCTTGTCCACAAGCACAGATACGCAGTATTTT
CDR3aa: CASSLSTSTDTQYF

abundance: -
v_gene: TRBV28
d_gene: TRBD2
j_gene: TRBJ2-1
CDR3nt: TGTGCCAGCAGTCTCTTAGCGGGAGCCTACAATGAGCAGTTCTTC
CDR3aa: CASSLLAGAYNEQFF

abundance: -
v_gene: TRBV10-3
d_gene: -
j_gene: TRBJ2-2
CDR3nt: TGTGCCATCAGTGTGGGCAGGAACACCGGGGAGCTGTTTTTT
CDR3aa: CAISVGRNTGELFF

abundance: -
v_gene: TRBV29-1
d_gene: -
j_gene: TRBJ1-1
CDR3nt: TGCAGCGTTGAGCTAACAGTAGTCACTGAAGCTTTCTTT
CDR3aa: CSVELTVVTEAFF

abundance: -
v_gene: TRBV9
d_gene: TRBD2
j_gene: TRBJ2-1
CDR3nt: TGTGCCAGCAGCGCCCATGGGCCAGCGGGAACTCGCAATGAGCAGTTCTTC
CDR3aa: CASSAHGPAGTRNEQFF

abundance: -
v_gene: TRBV10-3
d_gene: TRBD2
j_gene: TRBJ2-1
CDR3nt: TGTGCCATCAGTGAGTCGGGGACTAGCGGGGGAGATGAGCAGTTCTTC
CDR3aa: CAISESGTSGGDEQFF

abundance: -
v_gene: TRBV10-2
d_gene: TRBD2
j_gene: TRBJ2-7
CDR3nt: TGCGCCAGCAGTGAGACTAGCGGATACGAGCAGTACTTC
CDR3aa: CASSETSGYEQYF

abundance: -
v_gene: TRBV5-4
d_gene: -
j_gene: TRBJ2-7
CDR3nt: TGTGCCAGCAGTCCCGACGGGGGATTTGCCTACGAGCAGTACTTC
CDR3aa: CASSPDGGFAYEQYF

abundance: -
v_gene: TRBV7-2
d_gene: -
j_gene: TRBJ2-7
CDR3nt: TGTGCCAGCAGCTTAGCTCCACAGGCCGCCTACGAGCAGTACTTC
CDR3aa: CASSLAPQAAYEQYF

abundance: -
v_gene: TRBV6-4
d_gene: -
j_gene: TRBJ2-5
CDR3nt: TGTGCCAGCAGTGACTCGAGTACAGGGCATAGGTTAGGAGAGACCCAGTACTTC
CDR3aa: CASSDSSTGHRLGETQYF

abundance: -
v_gene: TRBV5-6
d_gene: -
j_gene: TRBJ2-6
CDR3nt: TGTGCCAGCGAGGGAGGGGCCAACGTCCTGACTTTC
CDR3aa: CASEGGANVLTF

abundance: many
v_gene: TRBV27
d_gene: TRBD1
j_gene: TRBJ1-5
CDR3nt: TGTGCCAGCAGACCCTTAACAGGGGGGCGGCAGCCCCAGCATTTT
CDR3aa: CASRPLTGGRQPQHF